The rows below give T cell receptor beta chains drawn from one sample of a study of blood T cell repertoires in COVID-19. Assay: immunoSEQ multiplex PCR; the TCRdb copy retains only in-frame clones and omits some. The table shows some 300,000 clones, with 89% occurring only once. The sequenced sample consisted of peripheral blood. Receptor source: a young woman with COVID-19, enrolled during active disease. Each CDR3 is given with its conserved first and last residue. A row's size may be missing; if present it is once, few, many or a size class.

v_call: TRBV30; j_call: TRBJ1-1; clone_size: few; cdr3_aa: CAWSFGVQNTEAFF
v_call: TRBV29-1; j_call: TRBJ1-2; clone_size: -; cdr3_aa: CSVYRGMNYGYTF
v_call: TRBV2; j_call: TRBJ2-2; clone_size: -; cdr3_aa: CASSDPAGTSGGRNTGELFF
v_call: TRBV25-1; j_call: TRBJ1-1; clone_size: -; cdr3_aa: CASVGQGVTEAFF
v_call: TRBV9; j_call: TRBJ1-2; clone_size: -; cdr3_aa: CASSGLGRASYGYTF
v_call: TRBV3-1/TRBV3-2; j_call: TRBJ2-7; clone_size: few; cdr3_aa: CASSPRGSEQYF
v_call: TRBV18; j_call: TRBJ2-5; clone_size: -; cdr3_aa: CASSLLPQTELGETQYF
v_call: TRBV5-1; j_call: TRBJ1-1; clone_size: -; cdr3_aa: CASRQGTATEAFF
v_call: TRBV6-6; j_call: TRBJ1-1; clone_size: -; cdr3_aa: CASSYAAGTEAFF
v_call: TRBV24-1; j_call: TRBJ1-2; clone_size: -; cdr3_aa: CATSEQGQNYGYTF
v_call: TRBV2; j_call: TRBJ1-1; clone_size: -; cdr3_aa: CASSRNLGGNTEAFF
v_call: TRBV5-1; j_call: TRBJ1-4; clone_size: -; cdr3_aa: CASSFAGTASATNEKLFF
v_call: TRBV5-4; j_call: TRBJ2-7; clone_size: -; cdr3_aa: CASSLGLDLREQYF
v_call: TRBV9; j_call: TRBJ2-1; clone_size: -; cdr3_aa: CASSVLGGENEQFF
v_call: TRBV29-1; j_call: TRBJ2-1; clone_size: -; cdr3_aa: CSVVWSGEQFF
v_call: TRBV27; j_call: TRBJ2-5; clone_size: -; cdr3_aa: CASSLNRGEGTQYF
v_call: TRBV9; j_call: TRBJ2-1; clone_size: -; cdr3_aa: CASSVGLAGFNEQFF
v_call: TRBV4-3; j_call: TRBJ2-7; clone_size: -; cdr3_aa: CASSQDFGTGYEQYF
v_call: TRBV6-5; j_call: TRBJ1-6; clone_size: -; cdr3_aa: CASSYSGQLNSPLHF
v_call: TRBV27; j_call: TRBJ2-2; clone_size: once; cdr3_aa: CASKRTVTHRGELFF
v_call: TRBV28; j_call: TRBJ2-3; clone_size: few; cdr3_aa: CASSLDVVRYTQYF
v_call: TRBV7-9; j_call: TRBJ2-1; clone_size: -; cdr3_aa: CASSSRTSENEQFF
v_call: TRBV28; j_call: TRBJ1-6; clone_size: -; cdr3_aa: CASMGGATNSPLHF
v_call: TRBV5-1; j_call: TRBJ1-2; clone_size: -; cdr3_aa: CASSLARDNNYGYTF
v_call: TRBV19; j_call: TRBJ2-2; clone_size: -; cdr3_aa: CAIRGWGSSTGELFF
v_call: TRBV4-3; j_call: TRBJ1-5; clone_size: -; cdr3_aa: CASSQGALSNQPQHF
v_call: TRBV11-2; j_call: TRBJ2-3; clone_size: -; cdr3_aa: CASSLTGSDTQYF
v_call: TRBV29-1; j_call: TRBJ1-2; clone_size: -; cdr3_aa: CSVGGQPYGYTF
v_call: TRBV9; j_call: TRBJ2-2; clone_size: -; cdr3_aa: CASSVVGQGTPGELFF
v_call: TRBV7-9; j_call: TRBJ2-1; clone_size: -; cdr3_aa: CASRGAGQGLWNEQFF
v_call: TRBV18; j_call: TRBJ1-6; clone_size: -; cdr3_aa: CASSPTTAGPSPLHF
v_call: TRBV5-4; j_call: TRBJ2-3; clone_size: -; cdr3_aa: CASSSFLASGFADTQYF
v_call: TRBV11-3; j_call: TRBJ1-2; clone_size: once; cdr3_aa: CASSSNRQYGYTF
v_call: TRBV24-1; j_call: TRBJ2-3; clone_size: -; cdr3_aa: CATSDLRTGETDTQYF
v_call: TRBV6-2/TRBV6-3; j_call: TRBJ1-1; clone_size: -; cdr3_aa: CASSYIGLKNTEAFF
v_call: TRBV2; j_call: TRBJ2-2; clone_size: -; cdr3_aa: CASSGTGGVTGELFF
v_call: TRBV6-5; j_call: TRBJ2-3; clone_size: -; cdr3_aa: CASSYDDRVSTDTQYF
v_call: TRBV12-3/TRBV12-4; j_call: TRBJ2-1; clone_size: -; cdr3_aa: CASSKQGNEQFF
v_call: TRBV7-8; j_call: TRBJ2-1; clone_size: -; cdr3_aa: CASSFDSSYNEQFF
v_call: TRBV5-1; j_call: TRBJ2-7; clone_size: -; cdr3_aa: CASSPGFADEQYF
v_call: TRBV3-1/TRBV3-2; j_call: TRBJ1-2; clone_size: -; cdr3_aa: CASSPGGTLYGYTF
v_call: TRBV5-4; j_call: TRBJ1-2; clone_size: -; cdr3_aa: CASSMGQVYGYTF
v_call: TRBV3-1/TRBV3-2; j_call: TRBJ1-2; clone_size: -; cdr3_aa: CASSQTAYGYTF
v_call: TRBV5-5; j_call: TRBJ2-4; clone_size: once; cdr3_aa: CASSVQGDIQYF
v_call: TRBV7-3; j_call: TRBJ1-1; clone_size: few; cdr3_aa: CASSLDGTSNTEAFF
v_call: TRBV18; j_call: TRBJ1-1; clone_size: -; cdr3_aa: CASSPDGGGTEAFF
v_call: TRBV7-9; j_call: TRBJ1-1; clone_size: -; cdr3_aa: CASSLTTGGTEAFF